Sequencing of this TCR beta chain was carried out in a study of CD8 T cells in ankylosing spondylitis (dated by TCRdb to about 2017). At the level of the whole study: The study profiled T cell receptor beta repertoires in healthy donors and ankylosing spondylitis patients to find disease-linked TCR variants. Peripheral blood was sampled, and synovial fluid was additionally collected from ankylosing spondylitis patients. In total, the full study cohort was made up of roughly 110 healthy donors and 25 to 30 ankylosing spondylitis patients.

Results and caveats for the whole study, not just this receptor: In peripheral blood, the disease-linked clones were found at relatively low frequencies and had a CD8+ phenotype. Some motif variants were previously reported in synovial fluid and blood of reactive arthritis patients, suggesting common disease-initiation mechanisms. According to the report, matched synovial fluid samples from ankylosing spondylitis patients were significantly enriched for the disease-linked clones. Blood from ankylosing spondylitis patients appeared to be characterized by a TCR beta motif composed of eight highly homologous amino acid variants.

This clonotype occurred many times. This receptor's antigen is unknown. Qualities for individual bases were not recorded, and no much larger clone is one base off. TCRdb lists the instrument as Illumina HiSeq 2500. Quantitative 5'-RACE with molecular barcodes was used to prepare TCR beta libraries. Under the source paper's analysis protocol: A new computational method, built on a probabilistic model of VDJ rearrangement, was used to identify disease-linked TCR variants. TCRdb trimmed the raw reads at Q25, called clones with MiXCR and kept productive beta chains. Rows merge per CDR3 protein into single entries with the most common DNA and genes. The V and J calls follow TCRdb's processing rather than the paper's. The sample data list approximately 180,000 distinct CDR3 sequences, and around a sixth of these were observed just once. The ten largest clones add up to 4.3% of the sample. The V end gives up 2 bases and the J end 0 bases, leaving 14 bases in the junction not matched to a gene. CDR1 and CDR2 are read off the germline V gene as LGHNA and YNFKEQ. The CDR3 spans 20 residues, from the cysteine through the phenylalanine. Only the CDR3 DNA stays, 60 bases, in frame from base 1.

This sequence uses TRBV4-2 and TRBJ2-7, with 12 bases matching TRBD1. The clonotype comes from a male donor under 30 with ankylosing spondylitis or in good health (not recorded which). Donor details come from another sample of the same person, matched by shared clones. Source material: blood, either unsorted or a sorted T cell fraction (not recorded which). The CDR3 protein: CASSQTFTGTGGASSYEQYF. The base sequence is TGTGCCAGCAGCCAAACCTTCACCGGGACAGGGGGCGCGAGCTCCTACGAGCAGTACTTC.